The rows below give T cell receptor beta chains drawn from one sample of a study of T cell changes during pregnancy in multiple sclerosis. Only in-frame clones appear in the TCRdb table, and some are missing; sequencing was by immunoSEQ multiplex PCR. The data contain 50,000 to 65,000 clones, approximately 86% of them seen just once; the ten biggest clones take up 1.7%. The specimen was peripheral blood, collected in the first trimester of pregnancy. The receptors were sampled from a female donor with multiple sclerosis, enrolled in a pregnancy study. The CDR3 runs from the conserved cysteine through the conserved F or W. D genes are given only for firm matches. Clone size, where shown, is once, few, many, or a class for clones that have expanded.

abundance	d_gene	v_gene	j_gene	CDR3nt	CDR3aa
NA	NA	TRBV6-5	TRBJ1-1	TGTGCCACCCATAAGGGGGGGGCTCGAACTGAAGCTTTCTTT	CATHKGGARTEAFF
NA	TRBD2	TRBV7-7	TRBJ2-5	TGTGCTAGCAGCACGACTAGCGGGCTCCAAGAGACCCAGTACTTC	CASSTTSGLQETQYF
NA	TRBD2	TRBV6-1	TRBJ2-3	TGTGCCAGCAGTGAGCGGGAGACAGATACGCAGTATTTT	CASSERETDTQYF
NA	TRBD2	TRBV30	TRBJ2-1	TGTGCCTGGACTAGCGGGAGGCCAAGATCCTACAATGAGCAGTTCTTC	CAWTSGRPRSYNEQFF
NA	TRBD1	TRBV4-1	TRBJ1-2	TGCGCCAGCAGCCAAGCCGGGACAGGTCGGGGAAACTATGGCTACACCTTC	CASSQAGTGRGNYGYTF
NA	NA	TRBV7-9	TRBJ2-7	TGTGCCAGCAGCTTAGACGGAGTCTACGAGCAGTACTTC	CASSLDGVYEQYF
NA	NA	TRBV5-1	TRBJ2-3	TGCGCCAGCAGCGTCGGCACAGATACGCAGTATTTT	CASSVGTDTQYF
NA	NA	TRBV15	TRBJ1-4	TGTGCCACCAGCAGAGGGGCAAAGACTAATGAAAAACTGTTTTTT	CATSRGAKTNEKLFF
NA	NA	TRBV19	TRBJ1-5	TGTGCCAGTAATGCCCCTTCTAGGGAGCAACAGCCCCAGCATTTT	CASNAPSREQQPQHF
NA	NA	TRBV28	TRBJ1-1	TGTGCCAGCAGTTTATCGGCGGGACACACTGAAGCTTTCTTT	CASSLSAGHTEAFF
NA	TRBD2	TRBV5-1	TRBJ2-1	TGCGCCAGCACCCCGGGACTAGAAGGGGGTGAGCAGTTCTTC	CASTPGLEGGEQFF
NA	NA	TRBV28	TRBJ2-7	TGTGCCAGCAGTTTTGCGGGGACGGGGGCCTACGAGCAGTACTTC	CASSFAGTGAYEQYF
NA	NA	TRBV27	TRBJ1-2	TGTGCCAGCAGTTTAGTCGGGTCGGCAGGGCTTAACGGCTACACCTTC	CASSLVGSAGLNGYTF
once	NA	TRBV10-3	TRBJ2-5	TGTGCCATCAGTGAGGCCCTTGTCGGAGGAATTAGGGAGACCCAGTACTTC	CAISEALVGGIRETQYF
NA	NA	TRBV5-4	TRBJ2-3	TGTGCCAGCAGCTTTCGCACTAGCACAGATACGCAGTATTTT	CASSFRTSTDTQYF
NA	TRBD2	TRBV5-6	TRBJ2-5	TGTGCCAGCAGCTGGGACTATTCGGAGACCCAGTACTTC	CASSWDYSETQYF
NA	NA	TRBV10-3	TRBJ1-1	TGTGCCATCAGTGATTGGGGGGAGAACACTGAAGCTTTCTTT	CAISDWGENTEAFF
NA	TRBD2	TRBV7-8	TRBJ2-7	TGTGCCAGCAGCCCGACTAGCGGAGGTCTCCCTGGGCCCTACGAGCAGTACTTC	CASSPTSGGLPGPYEQYF
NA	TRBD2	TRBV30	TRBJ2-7	TGTGCCTGGAGCCTGACTAGCGGGAGGGCCGACGAGCAGTACTTC	CAWSLTSGRADEQYF
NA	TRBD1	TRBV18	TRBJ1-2	TGTGCCAGCTCACCACCGGACAGGGACTATGGCTACACCTTC	CASSPPDRDYGYTF
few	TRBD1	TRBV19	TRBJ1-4	TGTGCCAGTAGTGGCCGGACAGGAGTGGACGTAAAACTGTTTTTT	CASSGRTGVDVKLFF
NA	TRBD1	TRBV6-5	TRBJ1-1	TGTGCCAGCACAACGGGGCAGGGGGACACTGAAGCTTTCTTT	CASTTGQGDTEAFF
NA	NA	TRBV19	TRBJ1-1	TGTGCCAGTAGTATTTCCGGGAACACTGAAGCTTTCTTT	CASSISGNTEAFF
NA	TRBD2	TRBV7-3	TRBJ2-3	TGTGCCAGCAGCTTCTACGGGGGGGGTAACACAGATACGCAGTATTTT	CASSFYGGGNTDTQYF
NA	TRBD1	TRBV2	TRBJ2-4	TGTGCTAGTGGACAGGGCGTCAAAAACATTCAGTACTTC	CASGQGVKNIQYF
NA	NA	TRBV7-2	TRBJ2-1	TGTGCCAGCAGCTTCGGCGGGACTCTGAATGAGCAGTTCTTC	CASSFGGTLNEQFF
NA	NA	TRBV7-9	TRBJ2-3	TGTGCCAGCAGAAGATACACTGGAGTGTCCGGCAATACGCAGTATTTT	CASRRYTGVSGNTQYF
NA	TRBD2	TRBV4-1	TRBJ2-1	TGCGCCAGCAGCCCCGCTAGCGGGAGTCGCGTTGAGCAGTTCTTC	CASSPASGSRVEQFF
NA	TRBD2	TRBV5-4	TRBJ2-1	TGTGCCAGCAGCTTGGGACTAGCGCTCGATGAGCAGTTCTTC	CASSLGLALDEQFF
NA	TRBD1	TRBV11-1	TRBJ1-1	TGTGCCAGCAGCTTTAGCTGGGACAGGGGGACGGACACTGAAGCTTTCTTT	CASSFSWDRGTDTEAFF
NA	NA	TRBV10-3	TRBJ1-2	TGTGCCATCAGTGAGACCAGGGTGAGCCATGGCTACACCTTC	CAISETRVSHGYTF
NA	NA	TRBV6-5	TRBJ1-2	TGTGCCAGCAGCCCAGGGTTTTTCTATGGCTACACCTTC	CASSPGFFYGYTF
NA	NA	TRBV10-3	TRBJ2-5	TGTGCCATCAGTGATTCGGGGTACCAAGAGACCCAGTACTTC	CAISDSGYQETQYF
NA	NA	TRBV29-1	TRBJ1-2	TGCAGCGTTGAAGGGGCAGGGTTTGGGGGCTACACCTTC	CSVEGAGFGGYTF
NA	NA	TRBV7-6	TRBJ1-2	TGTGCCAGCAGCCCGACGATGGGAGGAGATGGCTACACCTTC	CASSPTMGGDGYTF